These 27 T cell receptor beta chains originate from one sample sequenced in a study of early T cells in non-severe SARS-CoV-2 infection. TCRdb independently ran MiXCR on the 5' RACE reads; one entry per CDR3 protein. The sample lists tens of thousands of distinct CDR3 sequences; over 7.5% were seen once. The sequencing sample was made of whole blood. The receptors originated from an adult who was a healthcare worker with PCR-confirmed SARS-CoV-2 infection or an uninfected control (not recorded which).

This clonotype was recorded a few times. This chain connects TRBV7-8 to TRBJ2-5; D gene ambiguous. The CDR3 covers 14 residues. V was clipped by 1 base and J by 7 bases, with 13 bases between them. Germline V gene data show CDR1 as SGHVS and CDR2 as FQNEAQ. CDR3 nucleotide sequence: TGTGCCAGCAGCTTAGTGGTAGCCTCCGGGACCCAGTACTTC. Translated: CASSLVVASGTQYF.

The rearrangement links TRBV15 to TRBJ2-1, with D unresolved. V lost 3 bases and J 7 bases, leaving 10 bases between the germline ends. This CDR3 has 13 residues. Germline V gene data show CDR1 as LNHNV and CDR2 as YYDKDF (reference sequence). This CDR3 reads CATSRRSGNEQFF. CDR3 DNA sequence: TGTGCCACCAGCAGGAGGTCCGGGAATGAGCAGTTCTTC.

Regarding this clonotype: A much larger clonotype is one base distant, so this may be a read error. This chain connects TRBV5-4 to TRBJ2-3; D is uncertain. The CDR3 totals 12 residues. CDR1 is SGHNT, CDR2 YYREEE, per germline (reference sequence). For the CDR3, the DNA is TGTGTCAGCAGCTTGCATCCCGATACGCAGTATTTT. Translating gives CVSSLHPDTQYF.

This clonotype occurred many times. The V and J genes are TRBV12-3 or TRBV12-4 and TRBJ2-7; D may be TRBD2 (6 bases). This CDR3 region has 16 residues. V was pared by 5 bases and J by 6 bases, with 23 bases between. The CDR3 sequence: CASSPMLLAALGEQYF. Here the CDR3 DNA reads TGTGCCAGCAGTCCCATGTTACTAGCCGCCCTGGGCGAGCAGTACTTC.

This clonotype was picked up many times. The V and J genes are TRBV4-1 and TRBJ2-1; no definite D call. The CDR3 loop spans 15 amino acids. Trimming took off 1 base at V and 1 base at J, with 8 bases between the two ends. Per the germline V gene, CDR1 is MGHRA and CDR2 is YSYEKL. The CDR3 nucleotides read TGCGCCAGCAGCCAAGGTATAGGGTCCTACAATGAGCAGTTCTTC. Translating gives CASSQGIGSYNEQFF.

This clonotype was counted many times. J is TRBJ1-2 and V is TRBV7-2; no reliable D call. CDR1 and CDR2 from the germline V gene are SGHTA and FQGNSA. Deletions cut 2 bases from V and 1 base from J, with 8 bases between. The CDR3 length is 14 residues. The CDR3 nucleotides are TGTGCCAGCAGCTTAAATACTGATAACTATGGCTACACCTTC. Its translation is CASSLNTDNYGYTF. Full variable domain (remainder filled in from reference TRBV7-2 and TRBJ1-2): GAGVSQSPSNKVTEKGKDVELRCDPISGHTALYWYRQSLGQGLEFLIYFQGNSAPDKSGLPSDRFSAERTGGSVSTLTIQRTQQEDSAVYLCASSLNTDNYGYTFGSGTRLTVV.

This clonotype has just a few counts. The rearrangement links TRBV18 to TRBJ2-7, with a weak D call TRBD2 (6 bases). CDR1 KGHSH and CDR2 LQKENI come from the germline V gene. V lost 4 bases and J 6 bases, leaving 16 bases between the germline ends. The CDR3 sequence is 14 residues long. The CDR3 DNA follows: TGTGCCAGCTCACAGCTCGGGACTCCGATCGAGCAGTACTTC. Translation: CASSQLGTPIEQYF.

This clonotype was detected many times. Here the CDR3 reads CASSWARGRLAEQFF. In nucleotides, the CDR3 is TGTGCCAGCAGCTGGGCCAGGGGGCGTTTGGCTGAGCAGTTCTTC. The chain uses TRBV7-9 and TRBJ2-1, with 8 bases fitting TRBD1. With 4 bases clipped from V and 9 bases from J, the junction kept 11 bases outside the gene matches. The CDR3 contains 15 residues. CDR1 is SEHNR, CDR2 FQNEAQ, per germline (reference sequence).

The chain couples TRBV7-9 to TRBJ2-1; D unclear. This CDR3 has 14 residues. Germline values: CDR1 SEHNR, CDR2 FQNEAQ (reference sequence). V was cut by 1 base and J by 2 bases, with 6 bases left in between. The CDR3 spells CASSLEETYNEQFF. DNA of the CDR3: TGTGCCAGCAGCTTAGAAGAAACCTACAATGAGCAGTTCTTC.

This chain connects TRBV21-1 to TRBJ2-7; the DNA was not used to check the table's D call, TRBD2. TRBV21-1 is a pseudogene locus. The CDR3 consists of 14 residues. In DNA form, the CDR3 reads TGTGCCAGCAACACTAGCGGGAGCGCCAACGAGCAGTACTTC. As protein: CASNTSGSANEQYF.

The rearrangement links TRBV11-2 to TRBJ1-1, with D unclear. Trimming removed 5 bases at V and 6 bases at J, with 10 bases between. The CDR3 spans 12 residues. Per germline, CDR1 SGHAT and CDR2 FQNNGV. The CDR3 nucleotides read TGTGCCAGCAGCCCTCATCGCGCTGAAGCTTTCTTT. Residues: CASSPHRAEAFF.

This clonotype was found many times. The J gene is TRBJ2-1, the V gene TRBV7-6; D gene unclear. The CDR3 is 13 amino acids. Germline values: CDR1 SGHVS, CDR2 FNYEAQ. Trimming removed 5 bases at V and 7 bases at J, with 12 bases between. The chain's CDR3 is CASSEAPTNEQFF. CDR3 DNA sequence: TGTGCCAGCAGCGAGGCCCCCACAAATGAGCAGTTCTTC.

The CDR3 coding sequence is TGTGCCAGCAGTTTAACCCCGTACTTTTCCGCAGTGAACACTGAAGCTTTCTTT. Translating gives CASSLTPYFSAVNTEAFF. The chain links TRBV12-3 or TRBV12-4 to TRBJ1-1; no clear D gene. This CDR3 is 18 amino acids long. V lost 2 bases, J lost 0 bases, and 19 bases lay in between.

The genes are TRBV11-3 and TRBJ2-1, with 9 bases identical to TRBD1. V lost 1 base and J lost 8; bases outside the gene matches: 6. In germline, CDR1 is SGHNT, CDR2 YENEEA. CDR3 length equals 15 residues. CDR3 sequence: CASSLAGQGHHEQFF. CDR3 DNA: TGTGCCAGCAGCTTAGCGGGACAGGGACACCATGAGCAGTTCTTC.

This clonotype was seen repeatedly, ten times or more. The chain recombines TRBV5-1 with TRBJ1-1, with 8 bases aligning to TRBD1. Per the germline V gene, CDR1 is SGHRS and CDR2 is YFSETQ. J was trimmed by 4 bases and V by 2 bases; bases with no gene match: 16. The CDR3 has 18 residues. CDR3 in amino acids: CASSFLQGGMRGSTEAFF. Written as DNA, the CDR3 is TGCGCCAGCAGCTTCCTACAGGGGGGGATGCGAGGTAGCACTGAAGCTTTCTTT.

At least ten counts were recorded for this clonotype. The chain uses TRBV5-1 and TRBJ2-5; maybe TRBD2 (6 bases). This CDR3 region has 15 residues. Trimming pared 5 bases from V and 2 bases from J, leaving 16 bases between. CDR1 is SGHRS and CDR2 is YFSETQ in the germline V gene. In nucleotides, the CDR3 is TGCGCCAGCAGGCGATCCGGGACTTCACAAGAGACCCAGTACTTC. Protein product: CASRRSGTSQETQYF.

This clonotype has at least ten counts. The chain links TRBV2 to TRBJ1-1; 7 bases match TRBD1. In germline, CDR1 is SNHLY, CDR2 FYNNEI. V shed 6 bases and J 7 bases; nucleotides not matched to a gene: 8. CDR3 length equals 13 residues. CDR3 sequence reads: CASRNSGGGEAFF. Here the CDR3 DNA reads TGTGCCAGCAGAAACTCAGGGGGGGGTGAAGCTTTCTTT.

The sample holds many counts of this clonotype. This chain connects TRBV7-3 to TRBJ2-1; D is undetermined. Trimming took off 1 base at V and 10 bases at J, with 8 bases between the two ends. Germline V lookup: CDR1 SGHTA, CDR2 FQGTGA. This CDR3 is built from 12 residues. CDR3: CASSLMDGEQFF. CDR3 sequence (DNA): TGTGCCAGCAGCTTAATGGACGGGGAGCAGTTCTTC. Drawing the rest from reference TRBV7-3 and TRBJ2-1, the complete variable domain is GAGVSQTPSNKVTEKGKYVELRCDPISGHTALYWYRQSLGQGPEFLIYFQGTGAADDSGLPNDRFFAVRPEGSVSTLKIQRTERGDSAVYLCASSLMDGEQFFGPGTRLTVL.

In DNA, the CDR3 is TGCGCCAGCACCCTGGGGGATGCGGGAGTGAGAGAGACCCAGTACTTC. This gives the protein CASTLGDAGVRETQYF. J is TRBJ2-5 and V is TRBV5-1; 7 bases are shared with TRBD2. Unmatched junction bases numbered 15, after V lost 6 bases and J lost 4 bases. Germline-derived CDR1 and CDR2 are SGHRS and YFSETQ. The CDR3 has 16 residues. The entire variable domain, with the rest obtained from reference TRBV5-1 and TRBJ2-5, is as follows: KAGVTQTPRYLIKTRGQQVTLSCSPISGHRSVSWYQQTPGQGLQFLFEYFSETQRNKGNFPGRFSGRQFSNSRSEMNVSTLELGDSALYLCASTLGDAGVRETQYFGPGTRLLVL.

Ten or more counts support this clonotype. V and J are TRBV10-3 and TRBJ1-1; the D is unclear. Germline values: CDR1 ENHRY, CDR2 SYGVKD. V lost 10 bases and J 1 base, leaving 7 bases between the germline ends. CDR3 length equals 11 residues. The chain's CDR3 is CATKENTEAFF. In DNA, the CDR3 is TGTGCCACCAAGGAGAACACTGAAGCTTTCTTT.

This clonotype was seen a handful of times. The chain links TRBV7-6 to TRBJ2-3; 13 bases map to TRBD2. With 5 bases clipped from V and 3 bases from J, the junction kept 5 bases outside the gene matches. CDR1 is SGHVS and CDR2 is FNYEAQ in the germline V gene. This CDR3 spans 16 amino acids. CDR3 protein: CASSPGLAGATDTQYF. The CDR3 nucleotides are TGTGCCAGCAGCCCCGGACTAGCGGGAGCGACAGATACGCAGTATTTT.

This sequence joins TRBV3-1 and TRBJ2-7, with 11 positions matching TRBD2. This CDR3 region has 15 residues. The V segment lost 4 bases and the J segment 7 bases; nucleotides outside the gene matches: 9. Germline V gene sequence: CDR1 LGHDT, CDR2 YNNKEL (reference sequence). The CDR3 DNA follows: TGTGCCAGCAGCCCCGGGACTAGCGGAATCGGGGAGCAGTACTTC. The encoded protein is CASSPGTSGIGEQYF.

The DNA of the CDR3 is TGTGCCAGTAGTATTAATAGGAGGGACAATGAGCAGTTCTTC. Translation: CASSINRRDNEQFF. This chain links TRBV19 with TRBJ2-1, with D perhaps matching TRBD2 (6 bases). V was trimmed by 3 bases and J by 5 bases, leaving 11 bases between them. This CDR3 has 14 residues. Per the germline V gene, CDR1 is LNHDA and CDR2 is SQIVND (reference sequence).

Only a few counts were recorded for this clonotype. V and J are TRBV4-2 and TRBJ2-7; TRBD2 is a possible D gene (5 bases). This CDR3 is 17 amino acids long. Germline V gene data show CDR1 as LGHNA and CDR2 as YNFKEQ. The germline V and J ends were trimmed by 1 base and 3 bases, with 19 bases remaining between them. The CDR3 loop reads CASSQGASGLPYYEQYF. CDR3 DNA sequence: TGTGCCAGCAGCCAAGGGGCCTCAGGACTTCCTTACTACGAGCAGTACTTC.

This clonotype was seen just once. The chain couples TRBV29-1 to TRBJ2-5, with D uncertain. The V end was cut by 3 bases, the J end by 2 bases, with 7 bases between. The CDR3 is made up of 12 amino acids. The V gene's germline CDR1 is SQVTM and CDR2 ANQGSEA. The CDR3 DNA reads as TGCAGCGTTGACAGCCTTCAAGAGACCCAGTACTTC. Translation gives CSVDSLQETQYF.

This clonotype occurred many times. The V call is TRBV6-1, the J call TRBJ2-3; 7 nucleotides match TRBD1. The CDR3 length is 14 residues. The ends lost 3 bases at V and 4 bases at J; junction bases unmatched: 4. The V gene's germline CDR1 is MNHNS and CDR2 SASEGT. CDR3: CASSDNRGSDTQYF. The CDR3 region has the DNA TGTGCCAGCAGTGACAACAGGGGCTCAGATACGCAGTATTTT.

There are many counts of this clonotype. The V gene is TRBV11-2, the J gene TRBJ2-7; either TRBD1 or TRBD2 may fit D (5 bases each). This CDR3 is 12 amino acids long. The germline V and J ends were trimmed by 0 bases and 12 bases, with 12 bases remaining between them. Germline CDR1 SGHAT, CDR2 FQNNGV. Written as DNA, the CDR3 is TGTGCCAGCAGCTTAGATCGGGACCGGCGGTACTTC. Residues: CASSLDRDRRYF.